The rows below give T cell receptor beta chains drawn from one sample of a study of blood T cell repertoires in COVID-19. Some clones are missing from TCRdb's copy, which holds only in-frame ones; the method was immunoSEQ multiplex PCR. The sample records 100,000 to 150,000 clones, roughly 89% being singletons. Sequenced: peripheral blood. The receptors shown here come from a man aged 55 to 70 with COVID-19, enrolled during active disease. CDR3s include the opening cysteine and the closing phenylalanine or tryptophan. Fields, in order: V gene, J gene, CDR3 length, clone size, D gene, CDR3 DNA, CDR3 protein. D genes are given only for firm matches. Not all rows give a size; the values are once, few, many and, for expanded clones, a class.

TRBV29-1	TRBJ1-1	15	.	.	TGCAGCGTTGTAGACAGGCCCCCCGGAAACACTGAAGCTTTCTTT	CSVVDRPPGNTEAFF
TRBV7-2	TRBJ2-1	14	.	TRBD1	TGTGCCAGCCACGGACAGGGCTTTTACAATGAGCAGTTCTTC	CASHGQGFYNEQFF
TRBV21-1	TRBJ2-7	15	.	.	TGTGCCAGCAGCAAAATGAGGCAGGGGGCAGGCGAGCAGTACTTC	CASSKMRQGAGEQYF
TRBV28	TRBJ2-7	14	.	TRBD1	TGTGCCAGCAGTTTGTCAACAGGGGTTGACGAGCAGTACTTC	CASSLSTGVDEQYF
TRBV28	TRBJ1-4	14	.	TRBD1	TGTGCCAGCAGTGGCAACAGGGGAGGTGAAAAACTGTTTTTT	CASSGNRGGEKLFF
TRBV5-1	TRBJ1-3	18	few	TRBD1	TGCGCCAGCAGCTTCCGTTCCTCGGACAGGAGCTCTGGAAACACCATATATTTT	CASSFRSSDRSSGNTIYF
TRBV4-2	TRBJ2-1	16	.	TRBD2	TGTGCCAGCAGCCCATCTGGCGGGGGGGCCTCATATGAGCAGTTCTTC	CASSPSGGGASYEQFF
TRBV6-5	TRBJ2-2	15	.	TRBD2	TGTGCCAGCAGTTTGACTAGCCTGGGCGCCGGGGAGCTGTTTTTT	CASSLTSLGAGELFF
TRBV28	TRBJ1-4	13	.	.	TGTGCCAGCAGTTTGCGGGCGGACGAAAAACTGTTTTTT	CASSLRADEKLFF
TRBV4-1	TRBJ2-7	17	.	.	TGCGCCAGCAGCCAAGATCTTGTAAGGGGTCCCACATACGAGCAGTACTTC	CASSQDLVRGPTYEQYF
TRBV19	TRBJ2-7	14	.	.	TGTGCCAGTAGTAAGTCCAGGGCCTCCTACGAGCAGTACTTC	CASSKSRASYEQYF
TRBV10-3	TRBJ1-3	14	.	.	TGTGCCATCAGTGGGACAGACTCTGGAAACACCATATATTTT	CAISGTDSGNTIYF
TRBV6-5	TRBJ1-2	12	.	.	TGTGCCAGCAGTCGGGCACAGGGTTTCTACACCTTC	CASSRAQGFYTF
TRBV20-1	TRBJ1-6	15	.	.	TGCAGTGCTAGTGTCGACAGATTAGTTAATTCACCCCTCCACTTT	CSASVDRLVNSPLHF
TRBV28	TRBJ2-7	16	.	.	TGTGCCAGCAGTTCCTCCGGGACAACCCTTTCCTACGAGCAGTACTTC	CASSSSGTTLSYEQYF
TRBV6-6	TRBJ2-3	14	.	.	TGTGCCAGCAGTTACGTTCAGGAGGGGGATACGCAGTATTTT	CASSYVQEGDTQYF
TRBV18	TRBJ2-1	14	.	.	TGTGCCAGCTCTCCTGGACTGAGCTACAATGAGCAGTTCTTC	CASSPGLSYNEQFF
TRBV11-3	TRBJ2-5	15	once	.	TGTGCCAGCAGCTTAGGCAGGGGTAAGGAAGAGACCCAGTACTTC	CASSLGRGKEETQYF
TRBV18	TRBJ2-1	15	.	TRBD1	TGTGCCAGCTCACCACCGGGACAGGTTGACAATGAGCAGTTCTTC	CASSPPGQVDNEQFF
TRBV6-4	TRBJ2-1	15	.	TRBD2	TGTGCCAGCAGTGACTCTAGCGGGGGGGGAAATGAGCAGTTCTTC	CASSDSSGGGNEQFF
TRBV19	TRBJ1-1	17	.	.	TGTGCCAGTAGTCCTCCCCCAACAGGCGTGATAGGCACTGAAGCTTTCTTT	CASSPPPTGVIGTEAFF
TRBV5-1	TRBJ1-2	15	.	.	TGCGCCAGCAGCTTGGGAGTAGGAGGGGCGCGAGGCTACACCTTC	CASSLGVGGARGYTF
TRBV6-4	TRBJ2-3	15	.	.	TGTGCCAGCAGTGTGAATGGGTTTGACTCAGATACGCAGTATTTT	CASSVNGFDSDTQYF
TRBV2	TRBJ1-6	14	once	.	TGTGCCAGCAACAGGGACAACCCTAATTCACCCCTCCACTTT	CASNRDNPNSPLHF
TRBV10-3	TRBJ2-7	12	few	.	TGTGCCATCAGCCCGGGGTCCTACGAGCAGTACTTC	CAISPGSYEQYF
TRBV29-1	TRBJ1-1	16	.	.	TGCAGCGTTGAAGTCCCCCAAACAGGGTTTGGTTTGAGAGCTTTCTTT	CSVEVPQTGFGLRAFF
TRBV24-1	TRBJ2-1	17	once	TRBD1	TGTGCCACCAGTGATTTGAGTCGGGGACAGGGAGAGGATGAGCAGTTCTTC	CATSDLSRGQGEDEQFF
TRBV6-2/TRBV6-3	TRBJ1-2	15	once	.	TGTGCCAGCAGTTCCGATCTTCAGGGGTTTAATGGCTACACCTTC	CASSSDLQGFNGYTF
TRBV28	TRBJ1-4	12	.	.	TGTGCCAGCAGCACGGCTAATGAAAAACTGTTTTTT	CASSTANEKLFF
TRBV6-5	TRBJ1-1	12	few	TRBD1	TGTGCCGGGGGACAGCGGAACACTGAAGCTTTCTTT	CAGGQRNTEAFF
TRBV28	TRBJ2-1	13	.	.	TGTGCCAGCGTCGGACACCCCTACAATGAGCAGTTCTTC	CASVGHPYNEQFF
TRBV7-3	TRBJ2-7	13	.	.	TGTGCCAGCAGCTTAAGGGCCAGGGACGAGCAGTACTTC	CASSLRARDEQYF
TRBV14	TRBJ1-3	18	.	.	TGTGCCAGCAGCCAAGACAAGTCATCGCGGGTTGGCGCGAACACCATATATTTT	CASSQDKSSRVGANTIYF
TRBV6-1	TRBJ2-7	11	.	.	TGTGCCAGCAGTGACACCTACGAGCAGTACTTC	CASSDTYEQYF
TRBV7-2	TRBJ2-1	13	once	TRBD2	TGTGCCAGCAGCTTAGGGGGGGGTACTGAGCAGTTCTTC	CASSLGGGTEQFF
TRBV12-3/TRBV12-4	TRBJ2-7	12	.	TRBD1	TGTGCCAGCAGGGGACAGGGGGACGAGCAGTACTTC	CASRGQGDEQYF
TRBV18	TRBJ1-6	15	few	TRBD1	TGTGCCAGCTCAAACCGGACAGGGAATAATTCACCCCTCCACTTT	CASSNRTGNNSPLHF
TRBV5-4	TRBJ2-5	15	.	.	TGTGCCAGCAGCTTTGTCAGGGGAAGGCGGGAGACCCAGTACTTC	CASSFVRGRRETQYF
TRBV7-2	TRBJ2-7	15	.	TRBD2	TGTGCCAGCAGCTTGCTAGCGGGGCTCCTCTACGAGCAGTACTTC	CASSLLAGLLYEQYF
TRBV28	TRBJ1-2	17	.	TRBD1	TGTGCCAGCAGTTTGACCTGGACAGGGGCTAAAGGGAATGGCTACACCTTC	CASSLTWTGAKGNGYTF
TRBV5-1	TRBJ1-6	14	.	.	TGCGCCAGCAGCTTGCAGGGTGTGGACTCACCCCTCCACTTT	CASSLQGVDSPLHF
TRBV4-1	TRBJ1-1	17	.	TRBD1	TGCGCCAGCAGCCATCGTGGGGGACAGGGAGCAAACACTGAAGCTTTCTTT	CASSHRGGQGANTEAFF
TRBV19	TRBJ2-5	12	.	.	TGTGCCAGTAGCCAGGGGATGGAGACCCAGTACTTC	CASSQGMETQYF
TRBV7-6	TRBJ1-4	14	.	.	TGTGCCAGCAGCCTCATCCCAGGGGACGAAAAACTGTTTTTT	CASSLIPGDEKLFF
TRBV9	TRBJ2-2	15	.	TRBD1	TGTGCCAGCAGCGTTGGACAGGGAAACACCGGGGAGCTGTTTTTT	CASSVGQGNTGELFF
TRBV5-1	TRBJ2-1	15	.	.	TGCGCCAGCAGCTTGGACAGGGTTGTTTCCCATGAGCAGTTCTTC	CASSLDRVVSHEQFF
TRBV28	TRBJ2-7	15	.	.	TGTGCCAGCAGTTTAGGGGGGACAGTGACCTACGAGCAGTACTTC	CASSLGGTVTYEQYF
TRBV5-1	TRBJ2-2	17	.	TRBD1	TGCGCCAGCAACGTTTTAACCGGGACAGGAGCCACCGGGGAGCTGTTTTTT	CASNVLTGTGATGELFF
TRBV7-2	TRBJ1-4	14	.	TRBD1	TGTGCCATCGCTGACAGGGGCACTAATGAAAAACTGTTTTTT	CAIADRGTNEKLFF
TRBV18	TRBJ2-5	14	.	.	TGTGCCAGCTCACCGGGGACATACCAAGAGACCCAGTACTTC	CASSPGTYQETQYF
TRBV4-2	TRBJ2-5	14	.	TRBD2	TGTGCCAGCAGCCTTGCTAGCGGGGGAGAGACCCAGTACTTC	CASSLASGGETQYF
TRBV7-9	TRBJ2-3	15	once	TRBD2	TGTGCCAGCAGCCCTGCAGCGGGGCCGATAGATACGCAGTATTTT	CASSPAAGPIDTQYF
TRBV6-2/TRBV6-3	TRBJ1-5	14	once	TRBD1	TGTGCCAGCAGTTACTCGACAGGGATTCAGCCCCAGCATTTT	CASSYSTGIQPQHF
TRBV6-2/TRBV6-3	TRBJ1-2	15	few	.	TGTGCCAGCAGTTACTCTCGGGGGACTGTGGATGGCTACACCTTC	CASSYSRGTVDGYTF
TRBV6-5	TRBJ1-2	15	.	TRBD1	TGTGCCAGCAGTTACTCAAGACAGGGTGTTAGTGGCTACACCTTC	CASSYSRQGVSGYTF
TRBV28	TRBJ1-2	11	.	.	TGTGCATCGCGCAGGGATGGTGGCTACACCTTC	CASRRDGGYTF